These 9 T cell receptor beta chains were sequenced from one sample in a study of T cells in Graves' hyperthyroidism and ophthalmopathy. TCR beta CDR3 regions were amplified from RNA transcripts. HTBI primers were employed in a first-round RT-PCR of the TCR CDR3. Using its own MiXCR run on the multiplex PCR reads, TCRdb lists one record per CDR3 protein. The sample has around 270,000 distinct CDR3 sequences; about 19% are singletons. Sequencing used blood. These receptors all stem from a man between 50 and 59 years old with Graves' ophthalmopathy.

This clonotype appeared a few times. The chain combines TRBV7-3 with TRBJ2-3, with unresolved D. This CDR3 contains 14 residues. Germline assignment: CDR1 SGHTA and CDR2 FQGTGA. V was clipped by 5 bases and J by 3 bases, with 12 bases between them. The CDR3 is CASSLEPRTDTQYF. CDR3 nucleotide sequence: TGTGCCAGCAGCCTAGAACCTCGGACAGATACGCAGTATTTT.

This clonotype was observed many times. The rearrangement links TRBV6-1 to TRBJ2-7; 8 bases are a match to TRBD1. The germline V gene has CDR1 MNHNS and CDR2 SASEGT. CDR3 length: 14 residues. V lost 3 bases to trimming and J lost 6 bases; unmatched junction nucleotides: 7. The CDR3 loop is CASSDIWTGSEQYF. The CDR3, as DNA: TGTGCCAGCAGTGACATCTGGACAGGGTCCGAGCAGTACTTC.

This clonotype was counted only a few times. The chain couples TRBV28 to TRBJ1-2, with TRBD1 identical over 8 bases. There are 15 residues in the CDR3. V trimming: 6 bases; J trimming: 8 bases; junction bases outside the gene matches: 14. CDR1 is MDHEN and CDR2 is SYDVKM in the germline V gene. CDR3 in DNA: TGTGCCAGCAGAAGAACCGGGACAGGCCCGGAAGGCTACACCTTC. It translates to CASRRTGTGPEGYTF.

This clonotype was counted only a few times. The rearrangement joins TRBV7-9 to TRBJ2-5; no definite D call. Per the germline V gene, CDR1 is SEHNR and CDR2 is FQNEAQ (reference sequence). The CDR3 totals 14 residues. V shed 4 bases and J shed 1 base, with 10 bases lying between them. CDR3 sequence: CASSYHFPQETQYF. The CDR3 nucleotides read TGTGCCAGCAGCTATCACTTCCCCCAAGAGACCCAGTACTTC.

The chain carries TRBV7-9 and TRBJ2-3; no clear D gene. Germline CDR1 and CDR2: SEHNR and FQNEAQ (reference sequence). The CDR3 has 16 residues. The ends were cut back, 2 bases at V and 3 bases at J, with 15 bases in the middle. CDR3 sequence reads: CASSLWPPAWTDTQYF. CDR3 nucleotide sequence: TGTGCCAGCAGCTTATGGCCCCCGGCTTGGACAGATACGCAGTATTTT.

The V gene is TRBV6-1, the J gene TRBJ1-4; TRBD1 is a possible D gene (6 bases). The CDR3 totals 14 residues. Trimming took off 5 bases at V and 3 bases at J, with 10 bases between the two ends. The germline CDR1 and CDR2 sequences are MNHNS and SASEGT. The CDR3 loop is CASSNGQSNEKLFF. CDR3 in DNA: TGTGCCAGCAGTAACGGACAGTCTAATGAAAAACTGTTTTTT.

The chain is built from TRBV10-3 and TRBJ2-7; 8 bases line up with TRBD1. The CDR3 runs 15 residues. V was pared by 5 bases and J by 6 bases, with 12 bases of the junction left unmatched. CDR1 ENHRY and CDR2 SYGVKD come from the germline V gene. Written as DNA, the CDR3 is TGTGCCATCAGTCCCGGACAGGGAATCTCCCTCGAGCAGTACTTC. Protein product: CAISPGQGISLEQYF.

About this clonotype: At one end the junction does not follow the germline gene, possibly because of a read error. The V gene is TRBV14, the J gene TRBJ2-7; D is possibly TRBD1 (5 bases). The CDR3 runs to 12 residues. Per germline, CDR1 SGHDN and CDR2 FVKESK. The CDR3 DNA is TGTGCCAGCAACCAAGGACACTACGAGCAGTACTTC. It encodes CASNQGHYEQYF. Together with reference TRBV14 and TRBJ2-7, the CDR3 gives the full variable domain: EAGVTQFPSHSVIEKGQTVTLRCDPISGHDNLYWYRRVMGKEIKFLLHFVKESKQDESGMPNNRFLAERTGGTYSTLKVQPAELEDSGVYFCASNQGHYEQYFGPGTRLTVT.

The V call is TRBV7-2, the J call TRBJ1-5, with D perhaps TRBD1 (5 bases). The germline V gene encodes CDR1 SGHTA and CDR2 FQGNSA. V lost 4 bases, J lost 6 bases, and 10 bases lay in between. This CDR3 is built from 13 residues. The chain's CDR3 is CASSWDSGQPQHF. The CDR3 coding sequence is TGTGCCAGCAGCTGGGACTCCGGTCAGCCCCAGCATTTT.